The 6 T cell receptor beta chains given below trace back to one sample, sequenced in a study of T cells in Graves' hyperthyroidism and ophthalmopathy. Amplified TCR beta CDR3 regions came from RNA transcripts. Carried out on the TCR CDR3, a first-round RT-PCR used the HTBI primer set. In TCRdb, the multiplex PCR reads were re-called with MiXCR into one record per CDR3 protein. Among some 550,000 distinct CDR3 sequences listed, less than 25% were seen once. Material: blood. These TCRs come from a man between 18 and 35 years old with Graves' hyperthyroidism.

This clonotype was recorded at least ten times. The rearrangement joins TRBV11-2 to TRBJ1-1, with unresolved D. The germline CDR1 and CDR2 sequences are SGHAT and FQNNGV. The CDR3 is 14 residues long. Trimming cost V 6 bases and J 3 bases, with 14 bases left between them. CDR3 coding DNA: TGTGCCAGCAGGCTAATTCTTCGGGACACTGAAGCTTTCTTT. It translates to CASRLILRDTEAFF.

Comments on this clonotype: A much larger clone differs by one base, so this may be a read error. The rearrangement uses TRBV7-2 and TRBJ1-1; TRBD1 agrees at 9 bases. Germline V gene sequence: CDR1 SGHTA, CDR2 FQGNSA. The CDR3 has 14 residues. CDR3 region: CASSRQGGNTEACF. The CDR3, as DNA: TGTGCCAGCAGCCGACAGGGGGGAAACACTGAAGCTTGCTTT.

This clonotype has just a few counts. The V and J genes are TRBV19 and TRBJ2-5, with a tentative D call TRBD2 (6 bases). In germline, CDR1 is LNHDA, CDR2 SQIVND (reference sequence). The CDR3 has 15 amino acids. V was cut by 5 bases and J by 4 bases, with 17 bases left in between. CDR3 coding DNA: TGTGCCAGTAGTCCCCTCCGGGACTGGCGAGAGACCCAGTACTTC. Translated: CASSPLRDWRETQYF.

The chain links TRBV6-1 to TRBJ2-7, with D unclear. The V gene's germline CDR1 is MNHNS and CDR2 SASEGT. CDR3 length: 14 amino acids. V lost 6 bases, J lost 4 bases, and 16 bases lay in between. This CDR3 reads CASRDRAATYEQYF. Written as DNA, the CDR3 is TGTGCCAGCAGGGATCGGGCGGCTACGTACGAGCAGTACTTC.

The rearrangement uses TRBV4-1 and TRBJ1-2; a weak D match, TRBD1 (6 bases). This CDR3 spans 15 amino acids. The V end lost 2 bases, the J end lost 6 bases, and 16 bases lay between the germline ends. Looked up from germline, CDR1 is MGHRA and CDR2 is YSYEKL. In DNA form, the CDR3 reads TGCGCCAGCAGCCAACCGACGGGGAAGGGGGATGGCTACACCTTC. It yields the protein CASSQPTGKGDGYTF.

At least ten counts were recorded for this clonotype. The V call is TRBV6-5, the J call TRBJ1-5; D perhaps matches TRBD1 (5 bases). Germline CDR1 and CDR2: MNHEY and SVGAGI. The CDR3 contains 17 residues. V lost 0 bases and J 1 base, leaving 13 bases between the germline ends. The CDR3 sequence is CASSYSIPGLSNQPQHF. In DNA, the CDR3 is TGTGCCAGCAGTTACTCGATTCCAGGGTTGAGCAATCAGCCCCAGCATTTT.